The 21 T cell receptor beta chains in this list originate from one sample, sequenced in a study of OX40 agonist ivuxolimab in advanced cancers. Only in-frame clones appear in the TCRdb table, and some are missing; sequencing was by immunoSEQ multiplex PCR. Among tens of thousands of clones listed, approximately 87% were seen once. The source was CD4+ or CD8+ T cells sorted from blood, collected in a trial of the OX40 agonist ivuxolimab. These receptors were taken from an adult with an advanced solid tumor such as melanoma, head and neck, liver or kidney cancer.

The V gene is TRBV6-5, the J gene TRBJ2-3; D is perhaps TRBD2 (5 bases). V was clipped by 6 bases and J by 4 bases, with 14 bases between them. This CDR3 spans 14 amino acids. Germline CDR1 is MNHEY and CDR2 is SVGAGI. CDR3 sequence (DNA): TGTGCCAGCAGGAACAGTTTTAGCGCAGATACGCAGTATTTT. The encoded protein is CASRNSFSADTQYF.

The genes are TRBV2 and TRBJ1-2, with D possibly being TRBD1 (5 bases). The CDR3 loop spans 14 amino acids. V was cut by 6 bases and J by 8 bases, with 19 bases left in between. Germline V gene data show CDR1 as SNHLY and CDR2 as FYNNEI. In DNA form, the CDR3 reads TGTGCCAGCAGCCAAAGGGACGTCCCTTTCGGCTACACCTTC. It translates to CASSQRDVPFGYTF.

The rearrangement uses TRBV5-1 and TRBJ2-1, with 13 bases aligning to TRBD2. The CDR3 loop spans 18 amino acids. In germline, CDR1 is SGHRS, CDR2 YFSETQ. V trimming: 2 bases; J trimming: 4 bases; junction bases outside the gene matches: 9. DNA for the CDR3: TGCGCCAGCAGCTTCTATGCGACTAGCGGGGGGTTTTACAATGAGCAGTTCTTC. Its protein is CASSFYATSGGFYNEQFF. Complete variable domain (other parts from reference TRBV5-1 and TRBJ2-1): KAGVTQTPRYLIKTRGQQVTLSCSPISGHRSVSWYQQTPGQGLQFLFEYFSETQRNKGNFPGRFSGRQFSNSRSEMNVSTLELGDSALYLCASSFYATSGGFYNEQFFGPGTRLTVL.

The genes are TRBV15 and TRBJ2-3, with 9 bases that match TRBD1. Per germline, CDR1 LNHNV and CDR2 YYDKDF (reference sequence). The CDR3 contains 17 residues. With V trimmed by 1 base and J by 4 bases, 9 bases remained unmatched. The CDR3 sequence: CATSRGAGQGGPDTQYF. The CDR3 DNA is TGTGCCACCAGCAGAGGGGCGGGACAGGGAGGACCAGATACGCAGTATTTT.

The chain couples TRBV11-1 to TRBJ1-5; TRBD1 agrees at 9 bases. The CDR3 runs 14 residues. Germline-derived CDR1 and CDR2 are SGHAT and FQDESV (reference sequence). V was clipped by 5 bases and J by 9 bases; unmatched bases: 8. The CDR3 protein is CASSPGQGYGPQHF. As DNA, the CDR3 is TGTGCCAGCAGCCCCGGACAGGGGTATGGGCCCCAGCATTTT.

V usage is TRBV9 and J usage is TRBJ1-2; 8 bases line up with TRBD1. J lost 6 bases, V lost 4 bases, and 8 bases had no gene match. The CDR3 contains 14 residues. CDR1 and CDR2 (germline): SGDLS, YYNGEE. CDR3 in DNA: TGTGCCAGCAGCCCGACAGGGGACGTGAATGGCTACACCTTC. Its translation: CASSPTGDVNGYTF.

The chain employs TRBV7-2 and TRBJ2-1, with D perhaps TRBD2 (5 bases). This CDR3 is built from 20 residues. With 0 bases removed from V and 6 bases from J, the gap between germline ends came to 27 bases. Looked up from germline, CDR1 is SGHTA and CDR2 is FQGNSA. In DNA, the CDR3 is TGTGCCAGCAGCTTAGCGCTTAAGCGGCGAGCGGACGCGGTCGGCAATGAGCAGTTCTTC. It yields the protein CASSLALKRRADAVGNEQFF.

The chain is built from TRBV2 and TRBJ2-3; D perhaps matches TRBD2 (7 bases). CDR1 and CDR2 from the germline V gene are SNHLY and FYNNEI. The CDR3 length is 17 residues. Trimming pared 3 bases from V and 0 bases from J, leaving 16 bases between. The CDR3 reads CASSEGRGRPSTDTQYF. As DNA, the CDR3 is TGTGCCAGCAGTGAGGGGCGGGGGCGACCTAGCACAGATACGCAGTATTTT.

The chain uses TRBV2 and TRBJ1-6; no definite D call. V dropped 6 bases and J dropped 11 bases, with 17 bases sitting between them. Germline assignment: CDR1 SNHLY and CDR2 FYNNEI. The CDR3 runs to 14 residues. CDR3 protein: CASSPAGPRPPLHF. The CDR3, as DNA: TGTGCCAGCAGCCCGGCAGGCCCGCGGCCACCCCTCCACTTT.

The rearrangement uses TRBV5-4 and TRBJ2-1, with 7 positions matching TRBD2. Trimming cost V 0 bases and J 5 bases; bases outside gene matches: 2. CDR3 length: 14 residues. Germline loops: CDR1 SGHNT, CDR2 YYREEE (reference sequence). CDR3 in amino acids: CASSLGGGHNEQFF. In nucleotides, the CDR3 is TGTGCCAGCAGCTTGGGCGGGGGTCACAATGAGCAGTTCTTC.

The V and J genes are TRBV19 and TRBJ2-1; 9 bases match TRBD1. With 1 base clipped from V and 8 bases from J, the junction kept 9 bases outside the gene matches. There are 16 residues in the CDR3. Germline CDR1 and CDR2: LNHDA and SQIVND (reference sequence). In DNA form, the CDR3 reads TGTGCCAGTAGTATAGCTTGGGACAGGGCTATCCATGAGCAGTTCTTC. It yields the protein CASSIAWDRAIHEQFF.

The chain has TRBV19 and TRBJ2-3; a possible D gene is TRBD1 (5 bases). The germline V gene has CDR1 LNHDA and CDR2 SQIVND (reference sequence). Trimming shortened V by 2 bases and J by 1 base, and 10 bases separated the two germline ends. The CDR3 consists of 15 residues. This CDR3 reads CASSIQQGRTDTQYF. CDR3 coding DNA: TGTGCCAGTAGTATACAGCAGGGCCGCACAGATACGCAGTATTTT.

V is TRBV4-1 and J is TRBJ1-2; 7 bases are a match to TRBD1. The V gene end was trimmed by 1 base and the J gene end by 3 bases; junction bases not matched to a gene: 5. The germline gives CDR1 MGHRA, CDR2 YSYEKL. The CDR3 is 15 amino acids. DNA of the CDR3: TGCGCCAGCAGCCAAGGGGGACAGATATACTATGGCTACACCTTC. Its translation: CASSQGGQIYYGYTF.

The chain uses TRBV4-1 and TRBJ2-7; 9 bases agree with TRBD2. V trimming: 2 bases; J trimming: 0 bases; junction bases outside the gene matches: 8. Germline CDR1 is MGHRA and CDR2 is YSYEKL. CDR3 length equals 17 residues. CDR3: CASSQTPAGGLSYEQYF. The CDR3 DNA follows: TGCGCCAGCAGCCAAACCCCAGCGGGAGGCCTCTCCTACGAGCAGTACTTC.

The chain joins TRBV6-5 to TRBJ1-6, with D maybe TRBD1 (5 bases). Trimming cost V 2 bases and J 11 bases, with 10 bases left between them. In germline, CDR1 is MNHEY, CDR2 SVGAGI. CDR3 length equals 13 residues. The CDR3 sequence: CASSYQGGTPLHF. In nucleotides, the CDR3 is TGTGCCAGCAGTTACCAGGGCGGGACACCCCTCCACTTT.

The rearrangement links TRBV6-6 to TRBJ2-5; TRBD1 matches 12 bases. Germline V gene data show CDR1 as MNHNY and CDR2 as SVGAGI (reference sequence). Losses at the gene ends were 5 bases for V and 5 bases for J; bases not matched to a gene: 9. The CDR3 sequence is 16 residues long. Here the CDR3 DNA reads TGTGCCAGCAGTAGGGGGACAGGGGGCGCCGGGGAGACCCAGTACTTC. This sequence encodes CASSRGTGGAGETQYF.

The rearrangement links TRBV11-2 to TRBJ2-2, with TRBD2 matching 10 bases. The ends lost 3 bases at V and 4 bases at J; junction bases unmatched: 5. Germline V lookup: CDR1 SGHAT, CDR2 FQNNGV. The length of the CDR3 is 16 residues. The CDR3 nucleotides read TGTGCCAGCAGCTTGACTAGCGGGTTCACCACCGGGGAGCTGTTTTTT. As protein: CASSLTSGFTTGELFF.

In this sample, this clone turned up once. The chain uses TRBV5-8 and TRBJ2-7; D gene unclear. V gave up 0 bases and J gave up 1 base, with 14 bases separating them. The CDR3 spans 16 residues. The germline V gene encodes CDR1 SGHTS and CDR2 YDEGEE. The DNA of the CDR3 is TGTGCCAGCAGCTTGGAGGGATTCCCGTCATCCTACGAGCAGTACTTC. Protein sequence: CASSLEGFPSSYEQYF.

The gene calls are TRBV10-3 and TRBJ1-1; D not certain. The V gene lost 10 bases and the J gene lost 1 base, with 13 bases spanning the gap. CDR1 and CDR2 from the germline V gene are ENHRY and SYGVKD. CDR3 size: 13 residues. As DNA, the CDR3 is TGTGCCACCCAGGTGGAAGAGAACACTGAAGCTTTCTTT. It translates to CATQVEENTEAFF.

The CDR3 bases are TGTGCCAGCAGTGATCCAAGCGGGAGGGCTTCCTACAATGAGCAGTTCTTC. It translates to CASSDPSGRASYNEQFF. The V and J genes are TRBV25-1 and TRBJ2-1, with 10 bases fitting TRBD2. Germline CDR1 MGHDK, CDR2 SYGVNS. After removal of 3 bases from V and 1 base from J, the junction contained 6 bases not matched to a gene. The CDR3 is 17 amino acids.

In DNA, the CDR3 is TGTGCCAGCAGCCTCCGGGACCCTGAGCAGTTCTTC. It specifies CASSLRDPEQFF. The V call is TRBV7-2, the J call TRBJ2-1; either TRBD1 or TRBD2 may supply D (5 bases each). V dropped 5 bases and J dropped 9 bases, with 11 bases sitting between them. Germline-derived CDR1 and CDR2 are SGHTA and FQGNSA. The CDR3 runs 12 residues. Based on the CDR3 plus reference TRBV7-2 and TRBJ2-1, the full variable domain is GAGVSQSPSNKVTEKGKDVELRCDPISGHTALYWYRQSLGQGLEFLIYFQGNSAPDKSGLPSDRFSAERTGGSVSTLTIQRTQQEDSAVYLCASSLRDPEQFFGPGTRLTVL.